This paragraph covers one TCR beta chain sequence. Its antigen is not known. TCRdb's table, derived via immunoSEQ multiplex PCR, lists solely in-frame clones and lacks some. This table holds around 550,000 clones, 95% found once. Terminally differentiated effector memory CD45RA+ cells were excluded by CCR7 positive selection of CD45RO-negative cells. The donor population consisted of healthy HIV-negative adults with no recent acute infections or vaccinations. This sample is drawn from a study of shared clonotypes between healthy human individuals. Study observations and caveats: Large depth notwithstanding, sorted-subset sequencing proved incomplete by rarefaction.

J was trimmed by 2 bases and V by 5 bases; bases with no gene match: 4. The germline V gene encodes CDR1 MNHEY and CDR2 SMNVEV (reference sequence). This CDR3 spans 14 amino acids. Sequenced material: naive CD8+ T cells sorted from blood. The chain recombines TRBV27 with TRBJ2-3; 7 bases line up with TRBD1. The TCR originated in a woman in her twenties or thirties in good health. The CDR3 loop is CASSMGQYTDTQYF. CDR3 DNA: TGTGCCAGCAGTATGGGACAGTACACAGATACGCAGTATTTT.